These 6 T cell receptor beta chains were sequenced from one sample in a study of regulatory dendritic cells for organ transplantation. Method: immunoSEQ multiplex PCR; TCRdb's copy keeps in-frame clones and lacks some. Among about 12,000 clones listed, 75% to 85% were seen once. No antigen is known for these receptors. CFSE-labeled sorted T cells met regulatory or mature dendritic cells for about five days. Sequencing was performed on naive CD8+ T cells from blood cultured with regulatory dendritic cells. Subset indicated: CD45RA+ naive T cells. Receptor source: a human donor in good health.

The chain links TRBV7-9 to TRBJ1-6; 9 bases are a match to TRBD1. From germline, CDR1 is SEHNR and CDR2 FQNEAQ (reference sequence). The V and J ends lost 7 bases and 3 bases, in that order; junction bases with no gene match: 7. The CDR3 runs to 16 residues. The CDR3: CASTLGTGLYNSPLHF. In DNA form, the CDR3 reads TGTGCCAGCACCTTGGGGACAGGGCTCTATAATTCACCCCTCCACTTT.

V usage is TRBV5-4 and J usage is TRBJ1-1, with 11 bases that match TRBD1. This CDR3 spans 14 amino acids. With V trimmed by 3 bases and J by 5 bases, 3 bases remained unmatched. Germline lookup yields CDR1 SGHNT and CDR2 YYREEE (reference sequence). CDR3 in amino acids: CASSYGTGGTEAFF. CDR3 DNA sequence: TGTGCCAGCAGCTACGGGACAGGGGGGACTGAAGCTTTCTTT.

The V call is TRBV9, the J call TRBJ2-7, with 8 bases lining up with TRBD1. The CDR3 runs to 14 residues. Germline CDR1 is SGDLS and CDR2 is YYNGEE. Germline trimming cut 3 bases from V and 5 bases from J; bases unmatched to any gene: 7. The CDR3 DNA reads TGTGCCAGCAGCGACCGGGACAGGACCGACGAGCAGTACTTC. Translating it yields CASSDRDRTDEQYF.

The chain recombines TRBV10-1 with TRBJ2-5; 8 bases are shared with TRBD2. The germline CDR1 and CDR2 sequences are WNHNN and SYGVQD (reference sequence). V gave up 0 bases and J gave up 2 bases; unmatched junction bases: 5. CDR3 size: 16 residues. DNA for the CDR3: TGCGCCAGCAGTGAGTCTCCAGCGGGGGTTCAAGAGACCCAGTACTTC. Its protein product is CASSESPAGVQETQYF.

This chain uses TRBV7-9 with TRBJ1-2, with 12 bases fitting TRBD1. Germline V CDR1 and CDR2: SEHNR, FQNEAQ (reference sequence). The CDR3 spans 16 residues. V was pared by 5 bases and J by 4 bases, with 8 bases of the junction left unmatched. This CDR3 reads CASSGDRGRRAYGYTF. The CDR3 DNA reads as TGTGCCAGCAGCGGGGACAGGGGGCGCCGGGCCTATGGCTACACCTTC. Drawing the rest from reference TRBV7-9 and TRBJ1-2, the complete variable domain is DTGVSQNPRHKITKRGQNVTFRCDPISEHNRLYWYRQTLGQGPEFLTYFQNEAQLEKSRLLSDRFSAERPKGSFSTLEIQRTEQGDSAMYLCASSGDRGRRAYGYTFGSGTRLTVV.

This rearrangement joins TRBV28 to TRBJ2-1; weak D call: TRBD2 (6 bases). The CDR3 is 13 amino acids. Trimming removed 2 bases from V and 12 bases from J, with 14 bases in between. Germline V gene sequence: CDR1 MDHEN, CDR2 SYDVKM. The CDR3 sequence: CASSLAQRGLQFF. Here the CDR3 DNA reads TGTGCCAGCAGTTTAGCCCAGAGGGGACTGCAGTTCTTC.